This paragraph covers one T cell receptor beta chain sequence. From germline, CDR1 is KGHDR and CDR2 SFDVKD. This CDR3 comprises 17 residues. V shed 3 bases, J shed 3 bases, and the junction held 13 bases outside the gene matches. Self-reported history from a screening survey and questionnaire set each donor's cohort. As processed by the authors: Cell counts per sample came from amplifying reference gene primers. The protocol was immunoSEQ multiplex PCR, while the TCRdb copy is restricted to in-frame clones and leaves out a portion. V and J calls plus clone size are reproduced from that table; the DNA served to infer D and trimming. Among approximately 380,000 clones listed, approximately 91% were seen once. This specimen comes from a study of blood T cell repertoires in COVID-19.

The sequenced sample was PBMCs or T cells enriched from blood (not recorded which). V is TRBV24-1 and J is TRBJ2-7; 7 bases fit TRBD1. This clonotype originated in a woman aged 40 to 49 who had been exposed to COVID-19. CDR3 residues: CATSDPRDRVRVYEQYF. The CDR3, as DNA: TGTGCCACCAGTGATCCTCGTGACAGGGTTAGGGTCTACGAGCAGTACTTC.